The 25 T cell receptor beta chains below come from one sample, sequenced in a study of blood T cell repertoires in COVID-19. Assay: immunoSEQ multiplex PCR; the TCRdb copy retains only in-frame clones and omits some. The table includes approximately 210,000 clones, roughly four fifths detected once. Sample: peripheral blood. These receptors were collected from a woman in her forties or fifties with active or convalescent COVID-19.

The rearrangement links TRBV2 to TRBJ1-1, with no clear D. Germline V lookup: CDR1 SNHLY, CDR2 FYNNEI. Deletions cut 5 bases from V and 0 bases from J, with 10 bases between. This CDR3 comprises 14 residues. The chain's CDR3 is CASSPGEMNTEAFF. The CDR3, as DNA: TGTGCCAGCAGTCCGGGAGAGATGAACACTGAAGCTTTCTTT.

This rearrangement joins TRBV27 to TRBJ2-2; 8 bases agree with TRBD2. Trimming took 6 bases from V and 6 from J; bases not matched to a gene: 12. There are 16 residues in the CDR3. The germline gives CDR1 MNHEY, CDR2 SMNVEV (reference sequence). Here the CDR3 DNA reads TGTGCCAGCAGAACCAGATCTAGCGGGCCCGCCGGGGAGCTGTTTTTT. Translated, it gives CASRTRSSGPAGELFF.

The chain joins TRBV4-2 to TRBJ2-3; 8 positions agree with TRBD2. The CDR3 spans 19 residues. The V gene end was trimmed by 0 bases and the J gene end by 2 bases; junction bases not matched to a gene: 13. Germline V CDR1 and CDR2: LGHNA, YNFKEQ. Written as DNA, the CDR3 is TGTGCCAGCAGCCAAGATCTCTCGTTAGCGGGGAGATCCACAGATACGCAGTATTTT. Translated: CASSQDLSLAGRSTDTQYF.

The chain has TRBV6-1 and TRBJ1-2; possible D gene TRBD1, 6 bases. The germline V and J ends were trimmed by 3 bases and 4 bases, with 12 bases remaining between them. Germline V gene data show CDR1 as MNHNS and CDR2 as SASEGT. This CDR3 contains 14 residues. For the CDR3, the DNA is TGTGCCAGCAGTGACAGGGGTAGGGGCTATGGCTACACCTTC. This gives the protein CASSDRGRGYGYTF.

The chain links TRBV28 to TRBJ1-5; the D is unclear. The CDR3 is made up of 12 amino acids. CDR1 is MDHEN, CDR2 SYDVKM, per germline. V lost 5 bases to trimming and J lost 3 bases, with 5 bases between them. DNA of the CDR3: TGTGCCAGCAGTCTACTCAATCAGCCCCAGCATTTT. Translation: CASSLLNQPQHF. Based on the CDR3 plus reference TRBV28 and TRBJ1-5, the full variable domain is DVKVTQSSRYLVKRTGEKVFLECVQDMDHENMFWYRQDPGLGLRLIYFSYDVKMKEKGDIPEGYSVSREKKERFSLILESASTNQTSMYLCASSLLNQPQHFGDGTRLSIL.

This chain joins TRBV19 and TRBJ1-5; 8 bases line up with TRBD1. Germline trimming cut 8 bases from V and 2 bases from J; bases unmatched to any gene: 17. The CDR3 contains 18 residues. The germline gives CDR1 LNHDA, CDR2 SQIVND (reference sequence). The CDR3 DNA reads as TGTGCCAGTGCGACCGGGACAGGTTCCATCGGGGGCAATCAGCCCCAGCATTTT. It yields the protein CASATGTGSIGGNQPQHF.

Only one count was recorded for this clone. CDR3 sequence: CASSIGQGAGQPQHF. In DNA, the CDR3 is TGTGCCAGTAGTATTGGTCAGGGGGCGGGTCAGCCCCAGCATTTT. V and J are TRBV19 and TRBJ1-5; 8 bases map to TRBD1. Trimming at V came to 3 bases and at J to 6 bases, leaving 7 bases not matched to a gene. This CDR3 spans 15 amino acids. CDR1 and CDR2 (germline): LNHDA, SQIVND (reference sequence).

V is TRBV5-4 and J is TRBJ2-1; 9 bases are a match to TRBD1. Germline values: CDR1 SGHNT, CDR2 YYREEE (reference sequence). This CDR3 has 13 residues. V lost 4 bases and J lost 8; bases outside the gene matches: 4. For the CDR3, the DNA is TGTGCCAGCAGCCCAGGGGACAGGGATGAGCAGTTCTTC. Translating gives CASSPGDRDEQFF.

V is TRBV6-5 and J is TRBJ2-2, with TRBD2 matching 7 bases. The CDR3 is 14 amino acids. Germline values: CDR1 MNHEY, CDR2 SVGAGI. J gave up 0 bases and V 7 bases, and 2 bases lay outside the gene matches. The CDR3 protein is CASIAGANTGELFF. CDR3 bases: TGTGCCAGCATCGCGGGGGCGAACACCGGGGAGCTGTTTTTT.

V is TRBV6-4 and J is TRBJ2-7, with a tentative D call TRBD1 (5 bases). Trimming took off 2 bases at V and 5 bases at J, with 10 bases between the two ends. The CDR3 length is 13 residues. Germline loops: CDR1 MRHNA, CDR2 SNTAGT. The CDR3 DNA is TGTGCCAGCAGTGACGGGGCTACAAACGAGCAGTACTTC. Protein: CASSDGATNEQYF.

The chain carries TRBV2 and TRBJ1-1; no reliable D call. Germline loops: CDR1 SNHLY, CDR2 FYNNEI. The CDR3 loop spans 14 amino acids. Between the trimmed V and J ends, which lost 7 bases and 1 base, there was a span of 13 bases. CDR3 in DNA: TGTGCCAGCAATCGGGAAAGCCGGAACACTGAAGCTTTCTTT. Translation: CASNRESRNTEAFF. Together with reference TRBV2 and TRBJ1-1, the CDR3 gives the full variable domain: EPEVTQTPSHQVTQMGQEVILRCVPISNHLYFYWYRQILGQKVEFLVSFYNNEISEKSEIFDDQFSVERPDGSNFTLKIRSTKLEDSAMYFCASNRESRNTEAFFGQGTRLTVV.

The V gene is TRBV19, the J gene TRBJ2-2, with TRBD2 matching 7 bases. The CDR3 totals 15 residues. The germline V gene encodes CDR1 LNHDA and CDR2 SQIVND (reference sequence). Trimming cost V 3 bases and J 0 bases; bases outside gene matches: 1. This chain's CDR3 is CASSMLAANTGELFF. Written as DNA, the CDR3 is TGTGCCAGTAGTATGCTAGCGGCGAACACCGGGGAGCTGTTTTTT.

The V call is TRBV6-5, the J call TRBJ1-5; 7 nucleotides align to TRBD1. CDR1 MNHEY and CDR2 SVGAGI come from the germline V gene. This CDR3 has 15 residues. The V and J ends lost 7 bases and 2 bases, in that order; junction bases with no gene match: 8. This CDR3 is CASTFFTGGNQPQHF. CDR3 bases: TGTGCCAGCACCTTCTTCACAGGGGGCAATCAGCCCCAGCATTTT.

The V call is TRBV27, the J call TRBJ2-7; D is perhaps TRBD1 (5 bases). The V end was cut by 7 bases, the J end by 6 bases, with 19 bases between. The CDR3 loop spans 14 amino acids. Looked up from germline, CDR1 is MNHEY and CDR2 is SMNVEV (reference sequence). CDR3 sequence reads: CASTFLGVQGEQYV. The CDR3 region has the DNA TGTGCCAGCACCTTCCTTGGGGTGCAGGGCGAGCAGTACGTC.

V usage is TRBV5-1 and J usage is TRBJ2-1; 8 bases line up with TRBD1. This CDR3 region has 14 residues. The V gene end was trimmed by 3 bases and the J gene end by 5 bases; junction bases not matched to a gene: 4. Germline V gives CDR1 SGHRS, CDR2 YFSETQ. The CDR3 is CASSSGQGNNEQFF. The CDR3 DNA reads as TGCGCCAGCAGCTCCGGACAGGGTAACAATGAGCAGTTCTTC.

The chain carries TRBV7-9 and TRBJ2-3; 9 bases align to TRBD2. Germline V gives CDR1 SEHNR, CDR2 FQNEAQ (reference sequence). The CDR3 sequence is 16 residues long. V shed 3 bases, J shed 0 bases, and the junction held 4 bases outside the gene matches. The CDR3 DNA follows: TGTGCCAGCAGCTTCGTGACTAGCGGTAGCACAGATACGCAGTATTTT. This sequence encodes CASSFVTSGSTDTQYF. Using reference TRBV7-9 and TRBJ2-3 for the parts outside the CDR3, the full variable domain is DTGVSQNPRHKITKRGQNVTFRCDPISEHNRLYWYRQTLGQGPEFLTYFQNEAQLEKSRLLSDRFSAERPKGSFSTLEIQRTEQGDSAMYLCASSFVTSGSTDTQYFGPGTRLTVL.

This clone was detected only once. The V and J genes are TRBV7-7 and TRBJ2-1; 13 bases map to TRBD2. Germline V gene sequence: CDR1 SSHAT, CDR2 FNYEAQ (reference sequence). This CDR3 is 15 amino acids long. V trimming: 5 bases; J trimming: 15 bases; junction bases outside the gene matches: 13. The CDR3 DNA reads TGTGCCAGCAGCCCACTAGCGGGAGGGCCCATTAATGGGTTCTTC. It is translated as CASSPLAGGPINGFF.

The J gene is TRBJ2-1, the V gene TRBV4-1; D unresolved. Germline V gene data show CDR1 as MGHRA and CDR2 as YSYEKL. CDR3 length equals 17 residues. The V gene lost 2 bases and the J gene lost 0 bases, with 14 bases spanning the gap. The CDR3 DNA reads TGCGCCAGCAGCCAAAAACCTATAAAACTCTCCTACAATGAGCAGTTCTTC. Its protein product is CASSQKPIKLSYNEQFF.

The V call is TRBV5-4, the J call TRBJ2-3, with 7 nucleotides matching TRBD2. Germline trimming cut 1 base from V and 5 bases from J; bases unmatched to any gene: 4. From germline, CDR1 is SGHNT and CDR2 YYREEE (reference sequence). The CDR3 has 14 residues. The CDR3 DNA reads TGTGCCAGCAGCTTGTACGCTAGCGGAGATACGCAGTATTTT. This translates into CASSLYASGDTQYF.

The rearrangement links TRBV9 to TRBJ2-7; a weak D match, TRBD2 (6 bases). Germline V gene sequence: CDR1 SGDLS, CDR2 YYNGEE. The length of the CDR3 is 14 residues. V dropped 5 bases and J dropped 7 bases, with 19 bases sitting between them. CDR3 residues: CASSREPTVGEQYF. As DNA, the CDR3 is TGTGCCAGCAGTCGGGAGCCCACTGTTGGGGAGCAGTACTTC.

The V gene is TRBV19, the J gene TRBJ2-4; tentative D call: TRBD2 (6 bases). The V gene's germline CDR1 is LNHDA and CDR2 SQIVND (reference sequence). The CDR3 loop spans 14 amino acids. V was trimmed by 4 bases and J by 6 bases, leaving 13 bases between them. As DNA, the CDR3 is TGTGCCAGTAGTAACCAGCGGGCCGCAAACATTCAGTACTTC. Amino acid sequence: CASSNQRAANIQYF.

The chain links TRBV5-4 to TRBJ1-6, with a tentative D call TRBD1 (5 bases). The length of the CDR3 is 16 residues. Per germline, CDR1 SGHNT and CDR2 YYREEE (reference sequence). V shed 2 bases and J shed 1 base, with 10 bases lying between them. This CDR3 is CASSFGGRSYNSPLHF. DNA for the CDR3: TGTGCCAGCAGCTTCGGGGGGAGGTCCTATAATTCACCCCTCCACTTT.

The chain carries TRBV11-2 and TRBJ2-3, with TRBD2 matching 10 bases. CDR3 length: 15 residues. Germline V lookup: CDR1 SGHAT, CDR2 FQNNGV. Trimming at V came to 2 bases and at J to 9 bases, leaving 8 bases not matched to a gene. CDR3 nucleotides: TGTGCCAGCAGCTTACCGACACTAGCGGGATACACGCAGTATTTT. Protein product: CASSLPTLAGYTQYF.

The chain is built from TRBV6-5 and TRBJ2-1; D gene ambiguous. This CDR3 comprises 14 residues. Germline V gene sequence: CDR1 MNHEY, CDR2 SVGAGI. V lost 7 bases, J lost 5 bases, and 15 bases lay in between. CDR3: CASTVYLGDNEQFF. The CDR3 DNA reads as TGTGCCAGCACAGTCTATCTCGGAGACAATGAGCAGTTCTTC.

The genes are TRBV2 and TRBJ2-2; maybe TRBD1 (5 bases). Trimming took 6 bases from V and 6 from J, leaving 11 bases between them. There are 13 residues in the CDR3. CDR1 SNHLY and CDR2 FYNNEI come from the germline V gene. The CDR3 nucleotides read TGTGCCAGCAGGACCCAAGGGGCCGGGGAGCTGTTTTTT. Translated, it gives CASRTQGAGELFF.